The 21 T cell receptor beta chains given below trace back to one sample, sequenced in a study of tumor and adjacent non-tumor tissue in lung cancer. No cell sorting was done before RNA was extracted from the tissue. The normal lung tissue was taken more than 3 cm from the tumor edge. The library came from three nested PCR rounds adapted from ARM-PCR protocols. TCRdb re-called the multiplex PCR reads with MiXCR, one entry per CDR3 protein. The sample has 90,000 to 100,000 distinct CDR3 sequences, 75% to 85% seen once. Material for sequencing was distant non-tumor lung tissue. Receptor source: a man between 60 and 70 years old with small cell lung cancer.

The chain recombines TRBV23-1 with TRBJ2-5; D gene uncertain. TRBV23-1 falls under the ORF class, with uncertain function. The CDR3 runs to 13 residues. CDR3 region: CQHPRWPQKTQYF. CDR3 DNA: TGCCAGCACCCCCGATGGCCACAGAAAACCCAGTACTTC.

Of note for this clonotype: A much larger clone differs from this one at a single base, so this may be a read error. The chain links TRBV24-1 to TRBJ1-5; D remains ambiguous. The CDR3 contains 14 residues. CDR1 is KGHDR and CDR2 is SFDVKD in the germline V gene. CDR3: CATGEPGGNQPQHF. CDR3 nucleotide sequence: TGTGCCACCGGTGAACCCGGTGGCAATCAGCCCCAGCATTTT.

This clonotype was recorded once. The V call is TRBV5-1, the J call TRBJ1-1; D is undetermined. The CDR3 extends over 15 amino acids. The ends were cut back, 1 base at V and 4 bases at J, with 14 bases in the middle. The V gene's germline CDR1 is SGHRS and CDR2 YFSETQ. The CDR3 DNA reads TGCGCCAGCAGCTTGAGGATGGGGTTCTGCACTGAAGCTTTCTTT. Translation: CASSLRMGFCTEAFF. The full variable domain, rest sourced from reference TRBV5-1 and TRBJ1-1, is KAGVTQTPRYLIKTRGQQVTLSCSPISGHRSVSWYQQTPGQGLQFLFEYFSETQRNKGNFPGRFSGRQFSNSRSEMNVSTLELGDSALYLCASSLRMGFCTEAFFGQGTRLTVV.

This clonotype was seen at least ten times. The genes are TRBV7-3 and TRBJ1-1; the match to TRBD1 covers 9 bases. CDR3 length equals 13 residues. Germline CDR1 is SGHTA and CDR2 is FQGTGA. V trimming: 3 bases; J trimming: 10 bases; junction bases outside the gene matches: 6. CDR3 loop: CASSLTDRGTAFF. Here the CDR3 DNA reads TGTGCCAGCAGCTTGACGGACAGGGGCACAGCTTTCTTT.

Turning to this clonotype: Relative to the germline gene, one junction end is altered; a read error may explain this. The rearrangement uses TRBV6-5 and TRBJ2-1, with TRBD2 matching over 11 bases. CDR3 length: 17 amino acids. Germline V CDR1 and CDR2: MNHEY, SVGAGI. The chain's CDR3 is CASCYSIWGLADNGRFF. CDR3 in DNA: TGTGCCAGCTGTTACTCGATCTGGGGACTAGCGGACAATGGGCGGTTCTTC.

Remarks on this clonotype: This may stem from a read error, because a much larger clone lies one nucleotide away. This rearrangement joins TRBV7-9 to TRBJ2-7, with a tentative D call TRBD1 (5 bases). The germline V and J ends were trimmed by 8 bases and 2 bases, with 13 bases remaining between them. This CDR3 is built from 13 residues. Per germline, CDR1 SEHNR and CDR2 FQNEAQ (reference sequence). The CDR3 loop is CASCRREAYEQYF. In DNA, the CDR3 is TGTGCCAGCTGCCGCAGGGAAGCCTACGAGCAGTACTTC.

J is TRBJ2-7 and V is TRBV10-3, with 13 bases that match TRBD2. The CDR3 is made up of 15 amino acids. The germline gives CDR1 ENHRY, CDR2 SYGVKD. CDR3 protein: CAISEGTSGINELYV. For the CDR3, the DNA is TGTGCCATCAGTGAGGGGACTAGCGGGATTAACGAGCTGTACGTC.

CDR3 region: CASTSEGNTEAFF. The CDR3 nucleotides are TGTGCCAGTACCTCGGAGGGAAACACTGAAGCTTTCTTT. This chain connects TRBV11-1 to TRBJ1-1; D call uncertain. This CDR3 has 13 residues. The germline CDR1 and CDR2 sequences are SGHAT and FQDESV (reference sequence). V was pared by 9 bases and J by 2 bases, with 13 bases between. Based on the CDR3 plus reference TRBV11-1 and TRBJ1-1, the full variable domain is EAEVAQSPRYKITEKSQAVAFWCDPISGHATLYWYRQILGQGPELLVQFQDESVVDDSQLPKDRFSAERLKGVDSTLKIQPAELGDSAMYLCASTSEGNTEAFFGQGTRLTVV.

Note on this clonotype: A junction end diverges from the germline sequence, so it may reflect a read error. V and J are TRBV4-1 and TRBJ2-7; D uncertain. Germline V gene data show CDR1 as MGHRA and CDR2 as YSYEKL. This CDR3 has 13 amino acids. In DNA, the CDR3 is TGCGCCTGCAGTCTCGACAAACTCTACGAGCAGTACTTC. It codes for CACSLDKLYEQYF.

Regarding this clonotype: This may be a read error: a much more frequent sequence differs by one nucleotide. The chain employs TRBV5-1 and TRBJ2-1; 12 bases match TRBD1. Trimming removed 4 bases from V and 3 bases from J; junction bases left unmatched: 14. This CDR3 spans 19 amino acids. CDR1 is SGHRS and CDR2 is YFSETQ in the germline V gene. The DNA for the CDR3 is TGCGCCAGCAGCCCTTCCCCGCCCGGGACAGGGGGCAGCTACAATGAGCAGTTCTTC. Its translation: CASSPSPPGTGGSYNEQFF.

This clonotype appeared many times. J is TRBJ2-1 and V is TRBV5-4; TRBD2 matches at 10 bases. Losses at the gene ends were 3 bases for V and 2 bases for J; bases not matched to a gene: 5. The germline V gene has CDR1 SGHNT and CDR2 YYREEE (reference sequence). The CDR3 runs to 16 residues. In DNA, the CDR3 is TGTGCCAGCAGCTCTCGGACTAGCGGAACCTACAATGAGCAGTTCTTC. The encoded protein is CASSSRTSGTYNEQFF.

Notes on this clonotype: It may be a read error: a sequence one base away is much more abundant. The chain joins TRBV19 to TRBJ2-2, with 7 positions matching TRBD2. Germline V gene sequence: CDR1 LNHDA, CDR2 SQIVND (reference sequence). This CDR3 comprises 14 residues. The CDR3 region has the DNA TGTGCCAGTAGTAGACTAGCAGACACCGGGAAGCTGTTTTTT. Translated, it gives CASSRLADTGKLFF.

This clonotype was seen only once. One junction end does not reproduce the germline sequence, and a read error may be involved. The rearrangement joins TRBV29-1 to TRBJ1-1; TRBD1 is a possible D gene (6 bases). The germline V gene encodes CDR1 SQVTM and CDR2 ANQGSEA. CDR3 length equals 13 residues. CDR3 sequence reads: CSIKGQLNTEVFF. Written as DNA, the CDR3 is TGCAGCATCAAAGGACAGTTGAACACCGAAGTTTTCTTT.

As concerns this clonotype: Without the conserved terminal phenylalanine or tryptophan, this CDR3 likely stems from a read error. J is TRBJ2-2 and V is TRBV30; the D is unclear. V lost 5 bases and J 5 bases, leaving 3 bases between the germline ends. CDR1 GTSNPN and CDR2 SVGIG come from the germline V gene (reference sequence). The CDR3 consists of 10 residues. CDR3 region: CAWGTGELFY. In DNA, the CDR3 is TGTGCCTGGGGAACCGGGGAGCTGTTTTAT.

Comments on this clonotype: Because the CDR3 is missing its conserved closing phenylalanine or tryptophan, this is likely a read error. The CDR3 coding sequence is TGTGCCAGCAGCGACGACAGGGGGCCCGGCGGCTACACCATC. Its protein is CASSDDRGPGGYTI. V is TRBV9 and J is TRBJ1-2; the match to TRBD1 covers 10 bases. The length of the CDR3 is 14 residues. Germline V lookup: CDR1 SGDLS, CDR2 YYNGEE. After removal of 3 bases from V and 8 bases from J, the junction contained 7 bases not matched to a gene.

This rearrangement joins TRBV7-8 to TRBJ2-1; a possible D gene is TRBD2 (6 bases). The CDR3 is made up of 18 amino acids. Germline V lookup: CDR1 SGHVS, CDR2 FQNEAQ. In DNA form, the CDR3 reads TGTCTCAGCAGCTTAGGGGCTAACGTGGGACTGTTCCTCAATGAGCAGTTCTTC. This encodes CLSSLGANVGLFLNEQFF.

Notes on this clonotype: The CDR3 does not end in the conserved phenylalanine or tryptophan, so this is likely a read error. The V call is TRBV12-3 or TRBV12-4, the J call TRBJ2-7; no clear D. The length of the CDR3 is 12 residues. The CDR3, as DNA: TGTACCAGCAATTTATCGGCTAGCGAGCAGTACTGC. It translates to CTSNLSASEQYC.

Turning to this clonotype: One end of the junction varies from germline; a read error may be responsible. The chain carries TRBV28 and TRBJ1-4, with 12 bases identical to TRBD1. The CDR3 has 16 amino acids. The V gene's germline CDR1 is MDHEN and CDR2 SYDVKM. CDR3 region: CASSPPGTGGIERLFF. CDR3 bases: TGTGCCAGCAGTCCACCCGGGACAGGGGGCATCGAAAGACTGTTTTTT.

The chain combines TRBV4-2 with TRBJ1-1; D not resolved. V lost 4 bases and J lost 3, with 12 bases in between. Germline V gene sequence: CDR1 LGHNA, CDR2 YNFKEQ. The CDR3 contains 14 residues. CDR3 sequence (DNA): TGTGCCAGCAGCCCCCGAGGCCAGGACACTGAAGCTTTCTTT. Encoded protein: CASSPRGQDTEAFF.

This clonotype came up a few times. This rearrangement joins TRBV28 to TRBJ2-1; D gene uncertain. With 1 base removed from V and 10 bases from J, the gap between germline ends came to 8 bases. Germline CDR1 reads MDHEN; CDR2 reads SYDVKM. The length of the CDR3 is 12 residues. CDR3 in amino acids: CASSLYKTEQFF. CDR3 bases: TGTGCCAGCAGTTTATATAAGACAGAGCAGTTCTTC.

The DNA of the CDR3 is TGTGCCAGTCAAGGTAGTGGACGATATATGCAGTATTTT. This encodes CASQGSGRYMQYF. The V gene is TRBV6-2 or TRBV6-3, the J gene TRBJ2-3, with D hard to call. Germline assignment: CDR1 MNHEY and CDR2 SVGEGT. This CDR3 contains 13 residues. Between the trimmed V and J ends, which lost 9 bases and 11 bases, there was a span of 21 bases.